The 9 T cell receptor beta chains below all came from one sample that was sequenced in a study of human T cells and chemical hapten exposure. Library preparation tagged each individual cDNA molecule with a unique molecular identifier. TCRdb reanalysed the reads using MiXCR and keeps one entry per CDR3 protein. Altogether around 120,000 distinct CDR3 sequences are present, over 7% being singletons, with the ten largest covering just over 1.4%. Extraction yielded total RNA from whole blood (unfractionated). The sample consisted of whole blood. These receptors were collected from a human donor in good health. Some clones in this sample may be carry-over from other donors' samples.

This rearrangement joins TRBV7-2 to TRBJ2-1; 13 bases agree with TRBD2. From germline, CDR1 is SGHTA and CDR2 FQGNSA. V was clipped by 8 bases and J by 2 bases; unmatched bases: 9. This CDR3 is 17 amino acids long. CDR3 protein: CASGTPTSGGPYNEQFF. DNA of the CDR3: TGTGCCAGCGGAACGCCGACTAGCGGGGGGCCCTACAATGAGCAGTTCTTC.

This clonotype was found a few times. This rearrangement joins TRBV6-4 to TRBJ2-3; 11 nucleotides align to TRBD2. In germline, CDR1 is MRHNA, CDR2 SNTAGT. Trimming removed 5 bases from V and 2 bases from J; junction bases left unmatched: 6. The CDR3 contains 16 residues. Here the CDR3 reads CASSLAGGTPTDTQYF. CDR3 in DNA: TGTGCCAGCAGTCTAGCGGGGGGAACCCCCACAGATACGCAGTATTTT.

This clonotype was seen repeatedly, ten times or more. The J gene is TRBJ1-2, the V gene TRBV4-3; maybe TRBD1 (5 bases). Germline lookup yields CDR1 LGHNA and CDR2 YSLEER. The CDR3 extends over 18 amino acids. Trimming took off 3 bases at V and 4 bases at J, with 24 bases between the two ends. CDR3 in amino acids: CASSHGPGRGGFSYGYTF. DNA for the CDR3: TGCGCCAGCAGCCACGGGCCGGGACGAGGAGGATTTAGCTATGGCTACACCTTC.

The chain is built from TRBV7-9 and TRBJ2-1; either TRBD1 or TRBD2 may fit D (6 bases each). The CDR3 runs 14 residues. Germline V gives CDR1 SEHNR, CDR2 FQNEAQ (reference sequence). The V end was cut by 2 bases, the J end by 5 bases, with 10 bases between. The CDR3 region is CASSLLGGNNEQFF. The DNA for the CDR3 is TGTGCCAGCAGCTTACTAGGGGGGAACAATGAGCAGTTCTTC.

On this clonotype itself: A read error may produce the germline difference seen at one junction end. This chain uses TRBV13 with TRBJ1-1; TRBD1 matches 8 bases. This CDR3 has 17 amino acids. In germline, CDR1 is PRHDT, CDR2 FYEKMQ (reference sequence). In DNA form, the CDR3 reads TGTGCCAACAGCCCAACCGGACAGGGCGGTTCAAACACTGAAGCTTTCTTT. Its translation: CANSPTGQGGSNTEAFF.

The chain employs TRBV9 and TRBJ1-1, with D tentatively TRBD1 (6 bases). CDR3 length: 14 amino acids. Germline CDR1 SGDLS, CDR2 YYNGEE. V shed 3 bases and J shed 1 base, with 10 bases lying between them. The CDR3 sequence is CASSAGTSNTEAFF. The CDR3 nucleotides are TGTGCCAGCAGCGCTGGGACATCGAACACTGAAGCTTTCTTT.

This clonotype was seen at least ten times. V usage is TRBV7-2 and J usage is TRBJ1-1; D gene uncertain. CDR3 length: 13 amino acids. The germline CDR1 and CDR2 sequences are SGHTA and FQGNSA. V was pared by 2 bases and J by 5 bases, with 9 bases between. The CDR3: CASSLLSSTEAFF. The CDR3 DNA reads TGTGCCAGCAGCTTACTGTCTTCAACTGAAGCTTTCTTT.

This clonotype came up many times. The chain carries TRBV6-1 and TRBJ1-1; TRBD1 aligns across 7 bases. The length of the CDR3 is 14 residues. The germline CDR1 and CDR2 sequences are MNHNS and SASEGT. With 3 bases clipped from V and 7 bases from J, the junction kept 8 bases outside the gene matches. The CDR3 is CASSEWDSAHEAFF. CDR3 DNA sequence: TGTGCCAGCAGTGAGTGGGACAGCGCGCATGAAGCTTTCTTT.

In DNA form, the CDR3 reads TGCAGTGCGCTATCAGATAATTCACCCCTCCACTTT. Protein product: CSALSDNSPLHF. The rearrangement links TRBV20-1 to TRBJ1-6; D is unclear. Trimming removed 6 bases from V and 5 bases from J, with 8 bases in between. CDR1 and CDR2 from the germline V gene are DFQATT and SNEGSKA (reference sequence). The CDR3 sequence is 12 residues long.